The 10 T cell receptor beta chains listed next were all sequenced from one sample in a study of T cells after yellow fever vaccination. A single record per CDR3 protein comes from TCRdb applying MiXCR to the 5' RACE reads. The repertoire includes about 340,000 distinct CDR3 sequences, around 3.9% of them detected once, and approximately 25% sits in the top ten. The sequencing here drew on PBMCs, taken 5 days after the yellow fever booster vaccination. These TCRs come from a man younger than 35 who received the YFV17D yellow fever vaccine.

This chain uses TRBV18 with TRBJ1-2, with D unclear. The CDR3 covers 14 residues. CDR1 KGHSH and CDR2 LQKENI come from the germline V gene. The germline V and J ends were trimmed by 2 bases and 0 bases, with 7 bases remaining between them. The CDR3 region has the DNA TGTGCCAGCTCACCATGGGAAGCTAACTATGGCTACACCTTC. This encodes CASSPWEANYGYTF.

This clonotype was picked up a small number of times. The chain links TRBV21-1 to TRBJ1-1. TRBV21-1 is termed a pseudogene. The CDR3 loop spans 14 amino acids. Here the CDR3 DNA reads TGTGCCAGCAGCAAAGTTAGGCAGAACACTGAAGCTTTCTTT. Its protein product is CASSKVRQNTEAFF.

This clonotype was observed a handful of times. This chain links TRBV20-1 with TRBJ2-7, with D unclear. CDR3 length: 13 residues. Per the germline V gene, CDR1 is DFQATT and CDR2 is SNEGSKA (reference sequence). V was clipped by 0 bases and J by 6 bases, with 12 bases between them. The CDR3 region is CSARDGSVLEQYF. Here the CDR3 DNA reads TGCAGTGCTAGAGACGGATCCGTACTCGAGCAGTACTTC.

This clonotype was counted many times. At one boundary the junction diverges from the germline segment, which might be a read error. The genes are TRBV7-8 and TRBJ1-3; the D gene is possibly TRBD1 (6 bases). Germline V gene data show CDR1 as SGHVS and CDR2 as FQNEAQ. The CDR3 extends over 14 amino acids. In DNA form, the CDR3 reads TGTGGCAGCAGCTTACAGGGCTCTGGAAACACCATATATTTT. This gives the protein CGSSLQGSGNTIYF.

The sample holds many counts of this clonotype. The chain links TRBV6-4 to TRBJ2-1; 8 bases are a match to TRBD2. Unmatched junction bases numbered 4, after V lost 9 bases and J lost 3 bases. CDR1 and CDR2 from the germline V gene are MRHNA and SNTAGT. The CDR3 loop spans 13 amino acids. CDR3 loop: CASSGGLYNEQFF. The DNA for the CDR3 is TGTGCCAGTTCGGGGGGGCTCTACAATGAGCAGTTCTTC.

The rearrangement joins TRBV7-9 to TRBJ2-7; maybe TRBD2 (6 bases). V was shortened by 2 bases and J by 2 bases, with 10 bases between the two germline ends. The CDR3 consists of 14 residues. CDR1 is SEHNR and CDR2 is FQNEAQ in the germline V gene (reference sequence). The CDR3 nucleotides are TGTGCCAGCAGCTTACAGGGAGGCCCCTACGAGCAGTACGTC. Translation: CASSLQGGPYEQYV.

This clonotype was picked up many times. The V gene is TRBV7-2, the J gene TRBJ2-5, with D hard to call. V lost 5 bases and J lost 5, with 9 bases in between. The V gene's germline CDR1 is SGHTA and CDR2 FQGNSA. CDR3 size: 12 residues. The CDR3 spells CASSQGPETQYF. The CDR3 DNA is TGTGCCAGCAGCCAAGGGCCGGAGACCCAGTACTTC.

This clonotype was found a few times. The chain carries TRBV6-1 and TRBJ2-7; no clear D gene. Germline V gives CDR1 MNHNS, CDR2 SASEGT. V was shortened by 0 bases and J by 6 bases, with 9 bases between the two germline ends. The CDR3 runs to 13 residues. CDR3 residues: CASSEATPTEQYV. CDR3 DNA: TGTGCCAGCAGTGAAGCTACGCCTACCGAGCAGTACGTC.

This chain uses TRBV5-6 with TRBJ1-1; D is unclear. This CDR3 is built from 15 residues. Trimming left V 6 bases short and J 3 bases short, with 18 bases between. Germline V lookup: CDR1 SGHDT, CDR2 YYEEEE. In nucleotides, the CDR3 is TGTGCCAGCAACCGAGGCCTTAGTCGCGACACTGAAGCTTTCTTT. Encoded protein: CASNRGLSRDTEAFF.

This clonotype has at least ten counts. The gene calls are TRBV9 and TRBJ1-2, with 8 bases fitting TRBD1. Germline V gene data show CDR1 as SGDLS and CDR2 as YYNGEE. This CDR3 spans 14 amino acids. V dropped 6 bases and J dropped 4; count of bases not matched to a gene: 8. The CDR3 DNA reads as TGTGCCAGCACCCGGACAGGGACGACCTATGGCTACACCTTC. Protein sequence: CASTRTGTTYGYTF.